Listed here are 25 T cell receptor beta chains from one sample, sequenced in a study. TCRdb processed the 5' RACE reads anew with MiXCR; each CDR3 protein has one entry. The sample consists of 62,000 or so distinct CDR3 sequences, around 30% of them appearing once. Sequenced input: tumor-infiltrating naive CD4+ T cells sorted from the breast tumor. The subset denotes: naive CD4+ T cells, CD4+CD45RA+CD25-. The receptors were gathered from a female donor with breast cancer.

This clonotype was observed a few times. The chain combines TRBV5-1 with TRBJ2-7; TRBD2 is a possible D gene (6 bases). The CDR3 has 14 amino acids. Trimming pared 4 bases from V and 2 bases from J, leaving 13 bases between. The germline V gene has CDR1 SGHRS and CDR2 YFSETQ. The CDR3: CASSPGLEAYEQYF. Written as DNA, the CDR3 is TGCGCCAGCAGCCCGGGACTTGAGGCCTACGAGCAGTACTTC.

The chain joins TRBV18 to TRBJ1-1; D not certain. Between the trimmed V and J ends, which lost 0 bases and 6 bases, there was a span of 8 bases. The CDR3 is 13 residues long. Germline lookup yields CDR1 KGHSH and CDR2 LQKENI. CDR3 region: CASSPPRAAEAFF. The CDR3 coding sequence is TGTGCCAGCTCACCACCGCGGGCGGCTGAAGCTTTCTTT.

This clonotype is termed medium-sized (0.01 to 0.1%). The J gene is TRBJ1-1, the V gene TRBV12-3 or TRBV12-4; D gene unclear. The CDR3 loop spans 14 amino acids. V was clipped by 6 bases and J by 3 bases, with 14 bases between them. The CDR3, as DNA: TGTGCCAGCAGGCAACGGGAGCTACACACTGAAGCTTTCTTT. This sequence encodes CASRQRELHTEAFF.

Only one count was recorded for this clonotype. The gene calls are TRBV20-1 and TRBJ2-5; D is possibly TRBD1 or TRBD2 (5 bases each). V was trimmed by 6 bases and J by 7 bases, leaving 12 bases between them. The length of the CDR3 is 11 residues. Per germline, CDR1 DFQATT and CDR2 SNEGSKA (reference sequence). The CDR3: CSATRQGTQYF. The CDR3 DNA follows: TGCAGTGCAACTAGGCAGGGGACCCAGTACTTC.

CDR3 residues: CASSDGGAGDTQYF. DNA of the CDR3: TGTGCCAGCAGCGACGGAGGGGCTGGAGATACGCAGTATTTT. This chain links TRBV9 with TRBJ2-3; possibly TRBD2 for D (6 bases). The CDR3 runs to 14 residues. V lost 3 bases and J lost 5, with 13 bases in between. Germline lookup yields CDR1 SGDLS and CDR2 YYNGEE.

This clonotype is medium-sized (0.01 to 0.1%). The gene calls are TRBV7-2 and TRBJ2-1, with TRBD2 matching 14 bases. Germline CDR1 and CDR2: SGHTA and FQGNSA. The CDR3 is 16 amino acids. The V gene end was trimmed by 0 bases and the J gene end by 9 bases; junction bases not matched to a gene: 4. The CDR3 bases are TGTGCCAGCAGCTTAGCCCTGACTAGCGGGAGGGTTGAGCAGTTCTTC. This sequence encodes CASSLALTSGRVEQFF.

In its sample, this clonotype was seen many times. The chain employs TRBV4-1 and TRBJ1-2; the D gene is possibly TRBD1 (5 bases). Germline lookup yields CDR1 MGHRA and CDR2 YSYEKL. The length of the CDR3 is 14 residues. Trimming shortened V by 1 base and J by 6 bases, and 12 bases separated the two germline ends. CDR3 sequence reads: CASSQVRAGHGYTF. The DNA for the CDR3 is TGCGCCAGCAGCCAAGTGCGGGCAGGGCATGGCTACACCTTC.

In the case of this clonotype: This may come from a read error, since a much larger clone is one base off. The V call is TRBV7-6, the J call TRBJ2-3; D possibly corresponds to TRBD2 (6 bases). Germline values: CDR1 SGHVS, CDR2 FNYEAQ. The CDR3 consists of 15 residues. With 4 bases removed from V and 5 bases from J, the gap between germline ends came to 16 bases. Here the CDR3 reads CASSSSLMGGDTQYF. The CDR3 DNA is TGTGCCAGCAGCTCATCCTTGATGGGGGGAGATACGCAGTATTTT.

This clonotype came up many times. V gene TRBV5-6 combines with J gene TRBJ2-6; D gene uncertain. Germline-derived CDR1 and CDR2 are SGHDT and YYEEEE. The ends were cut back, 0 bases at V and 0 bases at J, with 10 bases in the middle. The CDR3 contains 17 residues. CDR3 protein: CASSLAGPSSGANVLTF. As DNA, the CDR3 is TGTGCCAGCAGCTTGGCAGGCCCGAGCTCTGGGGCCAACGTCCTGACTTTC. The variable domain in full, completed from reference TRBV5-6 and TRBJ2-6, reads DAGVTQSPTHLIKTRGQQVTLRCSPKSGHDTVSWYQQALGQGPQFIFQYYEEEERQRGNFPDRFSGHQFPNYSSELNVNALLLGDSALYLCASSLAGPSSGANVLTFGAGSRLTVL.

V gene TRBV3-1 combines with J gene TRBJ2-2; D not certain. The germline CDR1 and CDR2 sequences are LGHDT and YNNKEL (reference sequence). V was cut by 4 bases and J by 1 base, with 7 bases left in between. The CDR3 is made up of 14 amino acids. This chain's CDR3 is CASSPRVNTGELFF. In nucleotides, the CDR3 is TGTGCCAGCAGCCCTAGGGTGAACACCGGGGAGCTGTTTTTT.

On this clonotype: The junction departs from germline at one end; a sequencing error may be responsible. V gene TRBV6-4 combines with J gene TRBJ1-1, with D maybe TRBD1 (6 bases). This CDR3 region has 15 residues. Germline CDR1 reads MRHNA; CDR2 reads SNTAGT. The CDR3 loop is CSSSPGGGVNTEAFF. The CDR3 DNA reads TGTTCCAGCAGTCCTGGGGGCGGGGTGAACACTGAAGCTTTCTTT.

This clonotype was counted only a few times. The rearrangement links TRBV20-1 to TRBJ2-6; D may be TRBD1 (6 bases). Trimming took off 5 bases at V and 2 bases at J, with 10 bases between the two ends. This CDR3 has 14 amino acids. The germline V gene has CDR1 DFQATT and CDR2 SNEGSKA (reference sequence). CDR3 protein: CSAGQRPGANVLTF. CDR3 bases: TGCAGTGCTGGACAGAGGCCTGGGGCCAACGTCCTGACTTTC.

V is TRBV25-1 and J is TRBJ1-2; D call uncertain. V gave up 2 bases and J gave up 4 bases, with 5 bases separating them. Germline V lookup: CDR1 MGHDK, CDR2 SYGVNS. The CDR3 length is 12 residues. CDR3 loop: CASSENSYGYTF. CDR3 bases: TGTGCCAGCAGTGAAAACAGCTATGGCTACACCTTC.

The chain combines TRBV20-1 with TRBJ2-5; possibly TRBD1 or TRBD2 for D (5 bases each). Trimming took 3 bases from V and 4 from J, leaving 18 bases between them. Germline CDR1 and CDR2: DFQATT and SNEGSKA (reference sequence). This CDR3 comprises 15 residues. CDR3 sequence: CSASGDNGTAETQYF. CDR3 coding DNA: TGCAGTGCTAGTGGGGATAACGGGACCGCAGAGACCCAGTACTTC.

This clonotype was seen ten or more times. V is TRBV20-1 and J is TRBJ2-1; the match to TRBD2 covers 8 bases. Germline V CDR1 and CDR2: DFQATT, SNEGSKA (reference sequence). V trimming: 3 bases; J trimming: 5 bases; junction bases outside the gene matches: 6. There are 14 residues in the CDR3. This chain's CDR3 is CSARDGRADNEQFF. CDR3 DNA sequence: TGCAGTGCTAGGGACGGGAGGGCCGACAATGAGCAGTTCTTC.

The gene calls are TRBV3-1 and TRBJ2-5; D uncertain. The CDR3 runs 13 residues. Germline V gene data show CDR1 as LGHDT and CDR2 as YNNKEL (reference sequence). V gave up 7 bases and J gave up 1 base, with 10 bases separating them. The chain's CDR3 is CASTPNVQETQYF. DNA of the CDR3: TGTGCCAGCACCCCAAACGTCCAAGAGACCCAGTACTTC.

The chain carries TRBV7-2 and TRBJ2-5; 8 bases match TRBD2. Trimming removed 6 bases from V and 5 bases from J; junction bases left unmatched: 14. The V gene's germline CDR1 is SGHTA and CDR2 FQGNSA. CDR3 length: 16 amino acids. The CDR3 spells CASRRGGAGEWETQYF. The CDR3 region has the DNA TGTGCCAGCAGAAGAGGGGGAGCGGGAGAATGGGAGACCCAGTACTTC.

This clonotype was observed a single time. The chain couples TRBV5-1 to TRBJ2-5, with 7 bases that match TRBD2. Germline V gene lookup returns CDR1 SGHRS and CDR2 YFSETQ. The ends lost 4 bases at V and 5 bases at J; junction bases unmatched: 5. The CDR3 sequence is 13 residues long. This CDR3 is CASSPAGVETQYF. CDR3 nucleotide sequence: TGCGCCAGCAGCCCCGCGGGGGTGGAGACCCAGTACTTC. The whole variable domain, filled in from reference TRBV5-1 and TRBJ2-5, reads KAGVTQTPRYLIKTRGQQVTLSCSPISGHRSVSWYQQTPGQGLQFLFEYFSETQRNKGNFPGRFSGRQFSNSRSEMNVSTLELGDSALYLCASSPAGVETQYFGPGTRLLVL.

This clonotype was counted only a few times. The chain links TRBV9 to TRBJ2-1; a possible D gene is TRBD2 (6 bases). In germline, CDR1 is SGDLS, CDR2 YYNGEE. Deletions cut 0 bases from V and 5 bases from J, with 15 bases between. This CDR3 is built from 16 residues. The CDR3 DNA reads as TGTGCCAGCAGCGTAGGTCCAGCGGGCGGAGACAATGAGCAGTTCTTC. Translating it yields CASSVGPAGGDNEQFF.

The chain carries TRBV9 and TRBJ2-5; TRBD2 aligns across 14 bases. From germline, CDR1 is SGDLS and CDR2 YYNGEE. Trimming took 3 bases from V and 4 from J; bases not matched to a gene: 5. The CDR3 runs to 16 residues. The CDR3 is CASSAGLAGGIETQYF. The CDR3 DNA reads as TGTGCCAGCAGCGCCGGACTAGCGGGGGGCATAGAGACCCAGTACTTC. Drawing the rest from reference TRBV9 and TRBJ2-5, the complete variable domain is DSGVTQTPKHLITATGQRVTLRCSPRSGDLSVYWYQQSLDQGLQFLIQYYNGEERAKGNILERFSAQQFPDLHSELNLSSLELGDSALYFCASSAGLAGGIETQYFGPGTRLLVL.

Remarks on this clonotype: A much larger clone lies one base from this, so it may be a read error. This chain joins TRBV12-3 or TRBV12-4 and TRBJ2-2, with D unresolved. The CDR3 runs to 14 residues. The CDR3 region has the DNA TGTACCAGCAGTTTTCGCGCGAACACCGGGGAGCTGTTTTTT. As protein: CTSSFRANTGELFF.

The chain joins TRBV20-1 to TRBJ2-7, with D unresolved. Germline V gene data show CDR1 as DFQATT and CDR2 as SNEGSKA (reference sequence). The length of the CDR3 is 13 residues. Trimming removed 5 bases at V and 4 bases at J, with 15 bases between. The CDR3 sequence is CSAYRTDSYEQYF. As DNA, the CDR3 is TGCAGTGCTTATCGGACCGACTCTTACGAGCAGTACTTC.

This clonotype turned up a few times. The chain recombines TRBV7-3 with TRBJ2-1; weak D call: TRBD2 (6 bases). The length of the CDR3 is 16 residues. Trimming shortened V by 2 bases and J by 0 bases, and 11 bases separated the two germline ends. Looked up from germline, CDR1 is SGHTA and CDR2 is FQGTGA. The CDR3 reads CASSLLATSSYNEQFF. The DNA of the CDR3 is TGTGCCAGCAGCTTACTAGCGACGAGCTCCTACAATGAGCAGTTCTTC.

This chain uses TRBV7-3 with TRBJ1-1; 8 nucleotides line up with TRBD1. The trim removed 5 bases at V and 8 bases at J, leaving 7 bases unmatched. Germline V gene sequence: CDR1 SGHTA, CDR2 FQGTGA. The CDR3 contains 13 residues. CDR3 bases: TGTGCCAGCAGCCCCATGGGGGACAGGGAAGCTTTCTTT. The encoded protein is CASSPMGDREAFF. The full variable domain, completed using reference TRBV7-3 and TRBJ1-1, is GAGVSQTPSNKVTEKGKYVELRCDPISGHTALYWYRQSLGQGPEFLIYFQGTGAADDSGLPNDRFFAVRPEGSVSTLKIQRTERGDSAVYLCASSPMGDREAFFGQGTRLTVV.

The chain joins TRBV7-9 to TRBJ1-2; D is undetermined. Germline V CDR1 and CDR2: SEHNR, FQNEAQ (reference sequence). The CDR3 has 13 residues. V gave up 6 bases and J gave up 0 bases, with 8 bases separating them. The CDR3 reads CASSYETNYGYTF. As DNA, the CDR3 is TGTGCCAGCAGTTACGAGACTAACTATGGCTACACCTTC.